This record concerns one T cell receptor (beta chain) sequence. The antigen remains undetermined. Sequencing used immunoSEQ multiplex PCR; TCRdb keeps in-frame clones, though not all of them. The data contain about 140,000 clones, 90% to 95% of them seen just once; the ten biggest clones take up 3% to 4%. The data were taken from a study of T cell responses to AZD1222 COVID-19 vaccine. Trimming removed 3 bases from V and 7 bases from J; junction bases left unmatched: 8. CDR1 and CDR2 from the germline V gene are DFQATT and SNEGSKA (reference sequence). The CDR3 runs 14 residues. Study findings and constraints: The reported proportion of spike-specific TCRs targeting unmutated variant regions was nearly half. White British ancestry dominated among donors, who included more females, and clonal diversity was possibly underestimated. None of the repertoires were sampled until the peak T cell response had passed. Baseline testing showed seropositivity in only a handful of AZD1222 recipients.

The material sequenced was peripheral blood, taken 28 days after the second AZD1222 dose. The TCR originated in an adult who received the AZD1222 COVID-19 vaccine. This chain connects TRBV20-1 to TRBJ1-4; 7 nucleotides line up with TRBD1. CDR3 in DNA: TGCAGTGCTAGTCCGACAGGGAGGCCTGAAAAACTGTTTTTT. It translates to CSASPTGRPEKLFF.